The TCR beta chain described here comes from a study of OX40 agonist ivuxolimab in advanced cancers. Study-wide background: Of mixed ages from 23 to 79 and averaging approximately 60 years, the group was roughly 85% male. Study-level findings and limits: CD4+ and CD8+ blood T cells expanded clonally by week 6 at 0.1 to 3.0 mg/kg.

On this clone itself: Its antigen remains unknown.

This CDR3 is 13 amino acids long. Trimming shortened V by 6 bases and J by 0 bases, and 11 bases separated the two germline ends. Germline V gene data show CDR1 as SQVTM and CDR2 as ANQGSEA. Produced via immunoSEQ multiplex PCR; TCRdb's table is partial and in-frame only. The sample has 70,000 to 95,000 clones, 86% seen once. Specimen: CD4+ or CD8+ T cells sorted from blood, collected in a trial of the OX40 agonist ivuxolimab. The V gene is TRBV29-1, the J gene TRBJ1-2; weak D call: TRBD1 (6 bases). This TCR came from an adult with an advanced solid tumor such as melanoma, head and neck, liver or kidney cancer. CDR3 region: CSVDRPTNYGYTF. The CDR3 DNA reads as TGCAGCGTCGACAGGCCAACTAACTATGGCTACACCTTC.